Below are 8 T cell receptor beta chains sequenced from a single sample in a study of T cells in Graves' hyperthyroidism and ophthalmopathy. Using RNA transcripts as the source, TCR beta CDR3 regions were amplified. The HTBI primer set served for first-round RT-PCR of the TCR CDR3. One entry per CDR3 protein results from TCRdb running MiXCR on the multiplex PCR reads. The sample holds 700,000 or so distinct CDR3 sequences; around 15% are singletons and the top ten take 8.4%. The sequencing sample was made of blood. These receptor sequences come from a man aged 18 to 30 with Graves' hyperthyroidism.

The V call is TRBV5-5, the J call TRBJ2-1; D tentatively fits TRBD1 or TRBD2 (5 bases each). From germline, CDR1 is SGHKS and CDR2 YYEKEE (reference sequence). The CDR3 is made up of 15 amino acids. V lost 2 bases and J 7 bases, leaving 16 bases between the germline ends. CDR3 coding DNA: TGTGCCAGCAGCTTCTTTGGGGGAGATTGGAATGAGCAGTTCTTC. This encodes CASSFFGGDWNEQFF.

The CDR3 DNA follows: TGTGCCAGCAGCCCGGGACTAGCGGGAGGTCTCTCCTACAATGAGCAGTTCTTC. Protein product: CASSPGLAGGLSYNEQFF. The chain is built from TRBV27 and TRBJ2-1; TRBD2 matches at 15 bases. Germline assignment: CDR1 MNHEY and CDR2 SMNVEV (reference sequence). The CDR3 totals 18 residues. Unmatched junction bases numbered 6, after V lost 6 bases and J lost 0 bases.

The table lists this clonotype with a few counts. The chain carries TRBV29-1 and TRBJ2-7; D not resolved. V gave up 8 bases and J gave up 5 bases, with 16 bases separating them. Germline CDR1 and CDR2: SQVTM and ANQGSEA. The CDR3 is 12 amino acids. The CDR3 DNA is TGCAGCTTCCGTGGACCGAAGCACGAGCAGTACTTC. This translates into CSFRGPKHEQYF.

This clonotype was observed at least ten times. The rearrangement joins TRBV6-1 to TRBJ2-2, with D perhaps given as TRBD1 or TRBD2 (6 bases each). Germline-derived CDR1 and CDR2 are MNHNS and SASEGT. V was pared by 4 bases and J by 5 bases, with 14 bases between. The CDR3 contains 15 residues. The DNA of the CDR3 is TGTGCCAGCAGTGGTACAGGGAGGCGGACCGGGGAGCTGTTTTTT. It codes for CASSGTGRRTGELFF.

V is TRBV9 and J is TRBJ1-6; no reliable D call. Germline CDR1 and CDR2: SGDLS and YYNGEE. The CDR3 totals 14 residues. The V end lost 3 bases, the J end lost 10 bases, and 14 bases lay between the germline ends. This CDR3 is CASSGQVGRSPLHF. CDR3 DNA sequence: TGTGCCAGCAGCGGCCAGGTGGGGAGATCACCCCTCCACTTT.

To note about this clonotype: This may stem from a read error, because a much larger clone lies one nucleotide away. The rearrangement joins TRBV14 to TRBJ2-7, with TRBD2 matching over 12 bases. V shed 6 bases, J shed 2 bases, and the junction held 2 bases outside the gene matches. The CDR3 covers 14 residues. Germline V CDR1 and CDR2: SGHDN, FVKESK. In DNA, the CDR3 is TGTGCCAGCAGGACTAGCGGGGGAACCTACGAGCAGTACTTC. Amino acids: CASRTSGGTYEQYF.

Only a few counts were recorded for this clonotype. The chain has TRBV7-8 and TRBJ2-3; 9 bases agree with TRBD2. V was pared by 1 base and J by 4 bases, with 3 bases of the junction left unmatched. The CDR3 consists of 15 residues. Germline CDR1 is SGHVS and CDR2 is FQNEAQ. The DNA of the CDR3 is TGTGCCAGCAGCTTAGTAGCGGGAGTGGCAGATACGCAGTATTTT. It codes for CASSLVAGVADTQYF.

This clonotype was seen only once. V gene TRBV20-1 combines with J gene TRBJ2-7; D perhaps matches TRBD2 (7 bases). V was clipped by 3 bases and J by 5 bases, with 11 bases between them. Germline values: CDR1 DFQATT, CDR2 SNEGSKA (reference sequence). The CDR3 consists of 12 residues. CDR3 residues: CSASRGGDEQYF. The CDR3 DNA follows: TGCAGTGCTAGTAGGGGGGGCGACGAGCAGTACTTC.